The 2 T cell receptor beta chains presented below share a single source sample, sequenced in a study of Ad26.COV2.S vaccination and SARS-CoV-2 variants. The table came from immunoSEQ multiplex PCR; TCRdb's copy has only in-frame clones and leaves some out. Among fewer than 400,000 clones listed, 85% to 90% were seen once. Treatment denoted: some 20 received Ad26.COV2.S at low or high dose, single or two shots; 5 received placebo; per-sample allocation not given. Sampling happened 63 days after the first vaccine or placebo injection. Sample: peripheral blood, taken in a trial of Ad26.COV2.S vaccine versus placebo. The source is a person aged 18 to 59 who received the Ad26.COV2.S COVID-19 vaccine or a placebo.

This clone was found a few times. In DNA form, the CDR3 reads TGTGCCAGCAGCGTAGGGGACGGAGTCTATGTGGGCTACACCTTC. Translation gives CASSVGDGVYVGYTF. The J gene is TRBJ1-2, the V gene TRBV9, with TRBD1 as a possible D gene (5 bases). Germline V gives CDR1 SGDLS, CDR2 YYNGEE. The CDR3 is made up of 15 amino acids. Between the trimmed V and J ends, which lost 0 bases and 8 bases, there was a span of 17 bases.

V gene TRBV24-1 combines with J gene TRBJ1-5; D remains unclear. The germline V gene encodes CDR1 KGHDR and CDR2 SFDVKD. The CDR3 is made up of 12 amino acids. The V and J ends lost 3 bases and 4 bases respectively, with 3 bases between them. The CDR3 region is CATSDRNQPQHF. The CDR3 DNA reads TGTGCCACCAGTGATAGGAATCAGCCCCAGCATTTT.